A selection of T cell receptor beta chains follows, all from one sample in a study of T cell changes during pregnancy in multiple sclerosis. Sequencing used immunoSEQ multiplex PCR; TCRdb keeps in-frame clones, though not all of them. The data contain about 15,000 clones, roughly four fifths of them singletons. Sequencing was performed on CD8+ T cells from peripheral blood mononuclear cells, taken after pregnancy. The receptor source for this set is a female donor in good health, enrolled as a control in a pregnancy study. Each CDR3 is given with its conserved first and last residue. The order of the fields is J gene, V gene, CDR3 protein.

>TRBJ1-6|TRBV25-1
CASRIDSSYNSPLHF
>TRBJ2-2|TRBV6-4
CASSDGTGGTGELFF
>TRBJ2-7|TRBV13
CASSLGSGGRWGEQYF
>TRBJ2-1|TRBV7-2
CASRGDRANPNEQFF
>TRBJ2-7|TRBV28
CASPTPGQGEDEQYF
>TRBJ2-5|TRBV6-1
CASSNLAGGPETQYF
>TRBJ1-3|TRBV28
CASSFPPQNSGNTIYF
>TRBJ2-3|TRBV28
CASTVDRGVSDTQYF
>TRBJ1-1|TRBV7-8
CASSLGGGQGNTEAFF
>TRBJ2-1|TRBV4-3
CASSQDNGAGGTNEQFF
>TRBJ2-5|TRBV10-2
CASMSSKETQYF
>TRBJ2-1|TRBV19
CASSIETGTSGGEQFF
>TRBJ2-3|TRBV6-4
CASSAASGGAADTQYF
>TRBJ2-1|TRBV6-5
CASSTTGNGNSEQFF
>TRBJ2-1|TRBV2
CASSERQGFNNEQFF
>TRBJ1-6|TRBV10-1
CASSEREDGSSPLHF
>TRBJ1-5|TRBV19
CASSETGFNQPQHF
>TRBJ1-2|TRBV2
CASRPSIGYTF
>NA|TRBV6-5
CASSYDRTSGSIEQYF
>TRBJ1-1|TRBV7-3
CASSSLCEVNTEAFF
>TRBJ2-7|TRBV5-5
CASSPTGPLYEQYF
>TRBJ2-2|TRBV30
CAWLGGGNTGELFF
>TRBJ2-7|TRBV4-1
CASSQVEASGYEQYF
>TRBJ1-2|TRBV7-2
CASSYPPGGGGYTF
>TRBJ1-1|TRBV5-6
CASSLARDMNTEAFF
>TRBJ2-3|TRBV19
CASSIAPSGRASTDTQYF
>TRBJ2-1|TRBV7-8
CASSSRRGGRNEQFF
>TRBJ2-5|TRBV27
CASTIPQGEETQYF
>TRBJ2-2|TRBV10-2
CASSDPSQGGITGELFF
>TRBJ2-5|TRBV7-2
CASSLALASSGTQYF
>TRBJ1-2|TRBV6-5
CASSIGQGRVLTF
>TRBJ2-3|TRBV7-2
CASSSIAGGGDTQYF
>TRBJ2-1|TRBV9
CASSPMGGGADEQFF
>TRBJ2-7|TRBV2
CASREAGGRIYEQYF
>TRBJ2-1|TRBV7-9
CASSLASGKWNNEQFF
>TRBJ1-1|TRBV11-2
CASSLVHYDSRNTEAFF
>TRBJ2-2|TRBV15
CATSSGGDQTGELFF
>TRBJ2-2|TRBV6-4
CASSDTGQGSGELFF
>TRBJ1-6|TRBV5-5
CASSSVRVSPLHF
>TRBJ2-4|TRBV6-1
CASSEEAASKNIQYF
>TRBJ1-2|TRBV28
CASSFGGAGYTF
>TRBJ1-1|TRBV7-9
CASSLEGAFMNTEAFF
>TRBJ1-2|TRBV28
CASSLRVSGGYGYTF
>TRBJ2-1|TRBV2
CASSVDSSYNEQFF
>TRBJ2-3|TRBV7-8
CASPPGGRGTSTDTQYF
>TRBJ2-7|TRBV28
CASSFGTGGDEQYF
>TRBJ1-2|TRBV7-3
CASSLSRGGKVRRGRGYTF
>TRBJ2-2|TRBV6-1
CASTDSGTNTGELFF
>TRBJ2-7|TRBV18
CASSLRDSREQYF
>TRBJ2-7|TRBV15
CATSGQTYEQYF
>TRBJ2-1|TRBV5-4
CASSLADSEFF
>TRBJ2-5|TRBV11-2
CASSPPRRRGRTETQYF
>TRBJ1-1|TRBV9
CASSPSVGGTEAFF